This is a list of T cell receptor beta chains from one sample in a study of CD8+CD57+ T cells in acquired aplastic anemia. MiXCR, applied by TCRdb to the reads, yields one record per CDR3 protein. The sample carries some 45,000 distinct CDR3 sequences, approximately 71% recorded once. Sample: sorted CD4+, CD8+, or CD8+CD57+ T cells (not recorded which) from PBMCs. The receptors were gathered from a human donor in good health, serving as a control. Both conserved end residues are part of each CDR3. D genes are given only for firm matches.

d_call	v_call	j_call	cdr3_aa
.	TRBV6-2/TRBV6-3	TRBJ1-2	CASSVSGSNYGYTF
TRBD2	TRBV20-1	TRBJ2-7	CSAIAGVGYEQYF
.	TRBV2	TRBJ2-2	CASWGGTGELFF
TRBD2	TRBV10-3	TRBJ2-7	CAISVSTSGSSQYF
TRBD2	TRBV20-1	TRBJ2-7	CSASGTSEYYEQYF
TRBD1	TRBV2	TRBJ1-5	CASSKGQGGQPQHF
TRBD1	TRBV19	TRBJ1-5	CASSMTGFNQPQHF
TRBD2	TRBV19	TRBJ2-7	CASSSSAGGPYEQYF
TRBD1	TRBV12-3/TRBV12-4	TRBJ2-1	CASRTGQGGNEQFF
.	TRBV15	TRBJ1-2	CATSPDSSNYGYTF
.	TRBV20-1	TRBJ2-3	CSARSISGPSGTGTQYF
.	TRBV20-1	TRBJ1-2	CSADSPTEGYGYTF
.	TRBV7-8	TRBJ2-7	CASSPVWDQYF
.	TRBV2	TRBJ1-2	CASTLRTTNYGYTF
.	TRBV20-1	TRBJ1-2	CSALAPGGYTF
.	TRBV19	TRBJ2-5	CASSSQTQETQYF
.	TRBV15	TRBJ2-6	CATSRGGSGANVLTF
.	TRBV5-8	TRBJ2-7	CASSPGALSSYEQYF
.	TRBV6-5	TRBJ2-7	CASSYSKGPNSYEQYF
TRBD1	TRBV2	TRBJ1-1	CASSFDRGMNTEAFF
TRBD1	TRBV2	TRBJ2-7	CAGRTGYYEQYF
TRBD1	TRBV9	TRBJ1-4	CASSPTGGNEKLLF
.	TRBV12-3/TRBV12-4	TRBJ2-2	CASSSGAGELFF
TRBD2	TRBV15	TRBJ2-7	CATSRVSGATYEQYF
TRBD1	TRBV15	TRBJ1-4	CATSSWDRGEEKLFF
.	TRBV2	TRBJ1-1	CASSSQGRNTEAFF
TRBD2	TRBV7-8	TRBJ2-2	CASSPRSGGANTGELFF
TRBD1	TRBV28	TRBJ2-7	CASSLRSRDRATTYEQYF
.	TRBV7-2	TRBJ2-7	CASSLASEYEQYF
.	TRBV29-1	TRBJ1-1	CSAVGVGTEAFF
.	TRBV19	TRBJ1-3	CASTFMGRAGNTIYF
TRBD1	TRBV2	TRBJ2-1	CASSYRGNEQFF
.	TRBV11-2	TRBJ2-4	CASSTTPAGKNIQYF
.	TRBV2	TRBJ2-5	CASSEGHTQETQYF
.	TRBV7-9	TRBJ1-4	CASSAQGSEKLFF
TRBD1	TRBV2	TRBJ1-2	CASSPRTGYNYGYTF
.	TRBV19	TRBJ2-7	CASSTSAEYEQYF
TRBD1	TRBV6-1	TRBJ2-7	CASSEEGQGGYEQYF
.	TRBV20-1	TRBJ1-2	CSARSQGLWGYTF
.	TRBV19	TRBJ1-5	CASSGAETQPQHF
.	TRBV7-6	TRBJ2-1	CASSLASYNEQFF
TRBD1	TRBV15	TRBJ1-6	CATGQGASPLHF
TRBD1	TRBV7-2	TRBJ2-3	CASSLRRQGTGDTQYF
TRBD1	TRBV10-3	TRBJ2-2	CAIRQGSNTGELFF
.	TRBV14	TRBJ2-5	CASSQGGVQETQYF
.	TRBV19	TRBJ1-2	CASSSPLNNRYGYTF
.	TRBV25-1	TRBJ2-5	CASSLVDRSQETQYF
TRBD1	TRBV19	TRBJ2-7	CASSPGQGESYEQYF
.	TRBV14	TRBJ1-1	CASSLQRLTEAFF
.	TRBV10-3	TRBJ2-1	CAIGLSTTSSYNEQFF